The 24 T cell receptor beta chains below all came from one sample that was sequenced in a study of cytotoxic CD8 clonotypes in ibrutinib-treated CLL. Sequencing was performed with immunoSEQ multiplex PCR; in TCRdb, only in-frame clones are kept and a portion is missing. The sample records more than 60,000 clones, over 80% being singletons. The input for sequencing was PBMCs, taken after 24 months of ibrutinib treatment. These receptors were taken from a human donor with chronic lymphocytic leukemia.

CDR3 sequence (DNA): TGCAGCGTTGAGCAACAGAAGCAGTTCTTC. This translates into CSVEQQKQFF. The chain joins TRBV29-1 to TRBJ2-1; D is unresolved. CDR1 is SQVTM and CDR2 is ANQGSEA in the germline V gene. Between the trimmed V and J ends, which lost 3 bases and 11 bases, there was a span of 8 bases. This CDR3 region has 10 residues.

V is TRBV5-6 and J is TRBJ2-3; 11 bases are shared with TRBD1. Germline V CDR1 and CDR2: SGHDT, YYEEEE. With V trimmed by 2 bases and J by 3 bases, 5 bases remained unmatched. The CDR3 consists of 16 residues. CDR3 amino acids: CASSFPGTGGTDTQYF. DNA for the CDR3: TGTGCCAGCAGCTTCCCCGGGACAGGGGGTACAGATACGCAGTATTTT.

This clone has a single count. This chain connects TRBV5-1 to TRBJ2-5; a possible D gene is TRBD2 (6 bases). Germline V gives CDR1 SGHRS, CDR2 YFSETQ. The germline V and J ends were trimmed by 1 base and 0 bases, with 7 bases remaining between them. The CDR3 is 14 residues long. CDR3 nucleotides: TGCGCCAGCAGCTTGTTAGCGGACCAAGAGACCCAGTACTTC. Translating it yields CASSLLADQETQYF.

V usage is TRBV5-4 and J usage is TRBJ2-1, with 9 bases that match TRBD2. Losses at the gene ends were 1 base for V and 6 bases for J; bases not matched to a gene: 2. CDR1 and CDR2 from the germline V gene are SGHNT and YYREEE (reference sequence). CDR3 length equals 14 residues. The CDR3, as DNA: TGTGCCAGCAGCTTGAAACTAGCGGGCAATGAGCAGTTCTTC. Translated, it gives CASSLKLAGNEQFF.

The chain is built from TRBV28 and TRBJ1-2; D is possibly TRBD1 (5 bases). V gave up 6 bases and J gave up 4 bases, with 12 bases separating them. This CDR3 is 13 amino acids long. Germline-derived CDR1 and CDR2 are MDHEN and SYDVKM. CDR3 sequence reads: CASSSTEFYGYTF. CDR3 in DNA: TGTGCCAGCAGCTCGACAGAATTCTATGGCTACACCTTC.

This chain joins TRBV19 and TRBJ2-1, with 7 bases that match TRBD1. CDR1 is LNHDA and CDR2 is SQIVND in the germline V gene (reference sequence). CDR3 length equals 14 residues. J gave up 9 bases and V 6 bases, and 11 bases lay outside the gene matches. The CDR3, as DNA: TGTGCCAGTAGCCCGACAGGGACCCGCCCTGAGCAGTTCTTC. Residues: CASSPTGTRPEQFF.

The chain carries TRBV29-1 and TRBJ2-7; weak D call: TRBD1 (5 bases). The germline V and J ends were trimmed by 3 bases and 5 bases, with 8 bases remaining between them. Germline V lookup: CDR1 SQVTM, CDR2 ANQGSEA. The CDR3 is 11 residues long. The CDR3 DNA is TGCAGCGTTGACTCAGGGCACGAGCAGTACTTC. Amino acid sequence: CSVDSGHEQYF.

V and J are TRBV6-1 and TRBJ1-1; TRBD1 agrees at 7 bases. From germline, CDR1 is MNHNS and CDR2 SASEGT. This CDR3 has 15 amino acids. V trimming: 6 bases; J trimming: 4 bases; junction bases outside the gene matches: 11. Here the CDR3 reads CASRAQGNVVTEAFF. As DNA, the CDR3 is TGTGCCAGCAGAGCACAGGGGAACGTGGTCACTGAAGCTTTCTTT.

This chain connects TRBV5-4 to TRBJ2-5; TRBD1 agrees at 8 bases. This CDR3 is 14 amino acids long. The germline V gene has CDR1 SGHNT and CDR2 YYREEE (reference sequence). The ends lost 4 bases at V and 1 base at J; junction bases unmatched: 3. This CDR3 is CASSTGQGQETQYF. CDR3 nucleotide sequence: TGTGCCAGCAGCACCGGACAGGGCCAAGAGACCCAGTACTTC.

The chain has TRBV19 and TRBJ2-1, with 12 nucleotides matching TRBD2. CDR1 LNHDA and CDR2 SQIVND come from the germline V gene (reference sequence). V lost 5 bases to trimming and J lost 7 bases; unmatched junction nucleotides: 6. This CDR3 has 15 amino acids. The CDR3 DNA follows: TGTGCCAGTAGTTCTGGACTAGCGGGAACGAATGAGCAGTTCTTC. Protein product: CASSSGLAGTNEQFF.

In this sample, this clone turned up once. The chain couples TRBV7-3 to TRBJ2-5, with TRBD1 matching 7 bases. Germline CDR1 is SGHTA and CDR2 is FQGTGA. V was pared by 5 bases and J by 5 bases, with 5 bases of the junction left unmatched. The CDR3 has 13 amino acids. CDR3: CASSRQGLETQYF. CDR3 nucleotide sequence: TGTGCCAGCAGCCGACAGGGTCTGGAGACCCAGTACTTC.

This sequence joins TRBV5-1 and TRBJ2-1; weak D call: TRBD2 (5 bases). The germline gives CDR1 SGHRS, CDR2 YFSETQ. V was shortened by 2 bases and J by 9 bases, with 15 bases between the two germline ends. The CDR3 covers 14 residues. CDR3 coding DNA: TGCGCCAGCAGCTTCAAAGCGGATCGGAGTGAGCAGTTCTTC. It encodes CASSFKADRSEQFF.

The rearrangement joins TRBV6-1 to TRBJ2-7; 8 bases map to TRBD1. The CDR3 is 15 amino acids. From germline, CDR1 is MNHNS and CDR2 SASEGT. V shed 6 bases and J 2 bases; nucleotides not matched to a gene: 9. This CDR3 is CASRLGQGSTYEQYF. In DNA form, the CDR3 reads TGTGCCAGCAGACTCGGACAGGGAAGTACCTACGAGCAGTACTTC.

V gene TRBV7-9 combines with J gene TRBJ2-2, with 7 bases aligning to TRBD2. V was clipped by 1 base and J by 2 bases; unmatched bases: 4. Per the germline V gene, CDR1 is SEHNR and CDR2 is FQNEAQ (reference sequence). CDR3 length: 16 amino acids. CDR3 in amino acids: CASSLDASGNTGELFF. CDR3 DNA sequence: TGTGCCAGCAGCTTAGATGCTAGCGGCAACACCGGGGAGCTGTTTTTT. Filled out from reference TRBV7-9 and TRBJ2-2, the complete variable domain reads DTGVSQNPRHKITKRGQNVTFRCDPISEHNRLYWYRQTLGQGPEFLTYFQNEAQLEKSRLLSDRFSAERPKGSFSTLEIQRTEQGDSAMYLCASSLDASGNTGELFFGEGSRLTVL.

The chain combines TRBV2 with TRBJ2-5, with 7 bases aligning to TRBD1. The CDR3 is 13 residues long. V dropped 5 bases and J dropped 3; count of bases not matched to a gene: 3. From germline, CDR1 is SNHLY and CDR2 FYNNEI. The CDR3 loop reads CASSYDREETQYF. In nucleotides, the CDR3 is TGTGCCAGCAGTTACGACAGGGAAGAGACCCAGTACTTC.

The chain joins TRBV28 to TRBJ2-7; D is unclear. Germline lookup yields CDR1 MDHEN and CDR2 SYDVKM. There are 11 residues in the CDR3. Trimming pared 6 bases from V and 7 bases from J, leaving 10 bases between. The CDR3 DNA sequence: TGTGCCAGCAGCCGCAGGCCGGAGCAGTACTTC. It translates to CASSRRPEQYF. Looking up the rest from reference TRBV28 and TRBJ2-7 gives the full variable domain: DVKVTQSSRYLVKRTGEKVFLECVQDMDHENMFWYRQDPGLGLRLIYFSYDVKMKEKGDIPEGYSVSREKKERFSLILESASTNQTSMYLCASSRRPEQYFGPGTRLTVT.

V is TRBV14 and J is TRBJ2-1; tentatively, D is TRBD1 or TRBD2 (6 bases each). The CDR3 spans 15 residues. The ends were cut back, 4 bases at V and 7 bases at J, with 17 bases in the middle. Germline V gene data show CDR1 as SGHDN and CDR2 as FVKESK. DNA of the CDR3: TGTGCCAGCAGCCCGTCCTGGGGGGCTCTTAATGAGCAGTTCTTC. It encodes CASSPSWGALNEQFF.

The V gene is TRBV11-3, the J gene TRBJ2-1; D is unresolved. Germline V gene lookup returns CDR1 SGHNT and CDR2 YENEEA. V lost 1 base and J 1 base, leaving 11 bases between the germline ends. This CDR3 region has 16 residues. The CDR3 protein is CASSLGPAPSYNEQFF. CDR3 bases: TGTGCCAGCAGCTTAGGGCCAGCACCATCCTACAATGAGCAGTTCTTC. Supplemented by reference TRBV11-3 and TRBJ2-1, the full variable domain reads EAGVVQSPRYKIIEKKQPVAFWCNPISGHNTLYWYLQNLGQGPELLIRYENEEAVDDSQLPKDRFSAERLKGVDSTLKIQPAELGDSAVYLCASSLGPAPSYNEQFFGPGTRLTVL.

This clone was observed a handful of times. The V call is TRBV4-1, the J call TRBJ2-2; TRBD1 might be the D (5 bases). This CDR3 has 17 residues. Per the germline V gene, CDR1 is MGHRA and CDR2 is YSYEKL. Trimming shortened V by 0 bases and J by 0 bases, and 11 bases separated the two germline ends. The CDR3 DNA reads as TGCGCCAGCAGCCAAGATTTAGGACAATCGAACACCGGGGAGCTGTTTTTT. This encodes CASSQDLGQSNTGELFF.

The chain carries TRBV5-4 and TRBJ2-5; a possible D gene is TRBD2 (6 bases). Germline CDR1 reads SGHNT; CDR2 reads YYREEE (reference sequence). This CDR3 is 14 amino acids long. Trimming stripped 4 bases from V and 1 base from J, with 11 bases between. DNA of the CDR3: TGTGCCAGCAGCCACCAAGCGGGCCAAGAGACCCAGTACTTC. Translated: CASSHQAGQETQYF.

This clone was observed a single time. This chain links TRBV27 with TRBJ2-7; D perhaps matches TRBD1 (6 bases). The CDR3 runs to 15 residues. CDR1 and CDR2 (germline): MNHEY, SMNVEV (reference sequence). Deletions cut 2 bases from V and 3 bases from J, with 14 bases between. The CDR3 region is CASSLGNSGVYEQYF. DNA of the CDR3: TGTGCCAGCAGTTTAGGGAACTCAGGGGTCTACGAGCAGTACTTC.

The genes are TRBV11-2 and TRBJ2-2, with 10 bases lining up with TRBD2. From germline, CDR1 is SGHAT and CDR2 FQNNGV. This CDR3 region has 19 residues. Germline trimming cut 5 bases from V and 4 bases from J; bases unmatched to any gene: 16. The CDR3 sequence is CASSLRLSSGRVGTGELFF. The CDR3 DNA reads as TGTGCCAGCAGCCTAAGACTTTCGAGCGGGAGGGTCGGCACCGGGGAGCTGTTTTTT.

This rearrangement joins TRBV7-6 to TRBJ2-7; TRBD2 matches 10 bases. Trimming took 1 base from V and 5 from J; bases not matched to a gene: 14. The germline CDR1 and CDR2 sequences are SGHVS and FNYEAQ. The CDR3 loop spans 18 amino acids. This CDR3 reads CASSLGLAGGGRMDEQYF. Here the CDR3 DNA reads TGTGCCAGCAGCTTAGGATTAGCGGGAGGAGGAAGGATGGACGAGCAGTACTTC. The full variable domain, its missing parts supplied by reference TRBV7-6 and TRBJ2-7, is GAGVSQSPRYKVTKRGQDVALRCDPISGHVSLYWYRQALGQGPEFLTYFNYEAQQDKSGLPNDRFSAERPEGSISTLTIQRTEQRDSAMYRCASSLGLAGGGRMDEQYFGPGTRLTVT.

This clone occurred once. The rearrangement uses TRBV18 and TRBJ2-7; D not resolved. The V end was cut by 2 bases, the J end by 4 bases, with 12 bases between. The CDR3 totals 14 residues. Germline V gene lookup returns CDR1 KGHSH and CDR2 LQKENI. CDR3: CASSPRTVDYEQYF. The CDR3 nucleotides read TGTGCCAGCTCACCAAGAACAGTAGATTACGAGCAGTACTTC.